The present T cell receptor beta chain was sequenced within a study of vaccination effects on CD4 cells after COVID-19. The V gene end was trimmed by 0 bases and the J gene end by 4 bases; junction bases not matched to a gene: 4. Germline V gene sequence: CDR1 SGHRS, CDR2 YFSETQ. This CDR3 is 17 amino acids long. Antigen-specific CD4+ T cell clonotypes were called by their expansion after viral peptide-pool culture in ViraFEST. Cells that had been cultured for roughly ten days were the source of isolated CD4+ T cells. A word on this clone: Its antigen is as yet unknown.

Clones were sequenced by immunoSEQ multiplex PCR, and TCRdb holds only the in-frame ones, with some missing. Here the sample spans about 54,000 clones, over 75% being singletons. The chain couples TRBV5-1 to TRBJ2-5; 15 positions agree with TRBD2. Here the sequenced sample was CD4+ T cells from PBMCs cultured with HCoV-229E spike peptides, taken before COVID-19 vaccination. This clonotype was sampled from a human donor who received a COVID-19 vaccine. The CDR3, as DNA: TGCGCCAGCAGCTTGGGAAGGACTAGCGGGGGGGGAGAGACCCAGTACTTC. Amino acids: CASSLGRTSGGGETQYF.